The 6 T cell receptor beta chains below come from one sample, sequenced in a study of blood T cell repertoires in COVID-19. Data came from immunoSEQ multiplex PCR; TCRdb stores just in-frame clones and leaves some out. The table includes 95,000 to 150,000 clones, roughly 79% detected once. Sequencing was done on a sample of peripheral blood. The receptors were sampled from a human donor in a cohort sampled during active COVID-19.

The chain uses TRBV19 and TRBJ1-1; TRBD1 might be the D (6 bases). The ends were cut back, 4 bases at V and 7 bases at J, with 16 bases in the middle. The CDR3 consists of 14 residues. In germline, CDR1 is LNHDA, CDR2 SQIVND (reference sequence). The CDR3 DNA reads as TGTGCCAGTAGTAATCGGGGGGCTAGGAGTGAAGCTTTCTTT. This codes for CASSNRGARSEAFF.

The rearrangement uses TRBV28 and TRBJ2-1, with 9 bases that match TRBD1. Per germline, CDR1 MDHEN and CDR2 SYDVKM. CDR3 length equals 15 residues. With V trimmed by 2 bases and J by 8 bases, 7 bases remained unmatched. The CDR3 DNA reads TGTGCCAGCAGTTTACCGGGACAGGGTAGTGATGAGCAGTTCTTC. Residues: CASSLPGQGSDEQFF.

The V and J genes are TRBV20-1 and TRBJ2-3; 8 nucleotides line up with TRBD1. Losses at the gene ends were 3 bases for V and 4 bases for J; bases not matched to a gene: 3. The CDR3 loop spans 13 amino acids. Germline V gene sequence: CDR1 DFQATT, CDR2 SNEGSKA (reference sequence). The CDR3 DNA sequence: TGCAGTGCTAGTGGACAGGGCCCAGATACGCAGTATTTT. Protein sequence: CSASGQGPDTQYF.

This rearrangement joins TRBV3-1 (or the pseudogene TRBV3-2) to TRBJ2-2; 11 bases agree with TRBD2. The CDR3 runs to 20 residues. CDR1 and CDR2 (germline): LGHDT, YNNKEL (reference sequence). The junction had 10 bases not matched to a gene; V was cut back by 1 base and J by 0 bases. Written as DNA, the CDR3 is TGTGCCAGCAGCCAAGTTCAGATGACTAGCGGGAATGCGAACACCGGGGAGCTGTTTTTT. Protein sequence: CASSQVQMTSGNANTGELFF.

The CDR3 reads CASSIPSGRATKNIQYF. The CDR3 coding sequence is TGTGCCAGTAGTATACCTAGCGGGAGGGCCACCAAAAACATTCAGTACTTC. The chain combines TRBV19 with TRBJ2-4; 12 bases line up with TRBD2. V gave up 2 bases and J gave up 2 bases; unmatched junction bases: 4. CDR3 length equals 17 residues. CDR1 LNHDA and CDR2 SQIVND come from the germline V gene (reference sequence).

The chain employs TRBV15 and TRBJ2-1; 7 nucleotides align to TRBD2. Trimming at V came to 5 bases and at J to 3 bases, leaving 1 base not matched to a gene. This CDR3 is 13 amino acids long. Per the germline V gene, CDR1 is LNHNV and CDR2 is YYDKDF (reference sequence). The CDR3 here is CATSGGDYNEQFF. CDR3 coding DNA: TGTGCCACCAGCGGGGGGGACTACAATGAGCAGTTCTTC.